The TCR beta chain under discussion was sequenced for a study of T-cell memory formation after mild COVID-19. The CDR3 is 14 residues long. Via MiXCR, TCRdb re-called the 5' RACE reads, giving one row per CDR3 protein. The sample holds roughly 560,000 distinct CDR3 sequences, roughly 20% seen once. In this sample, this clonotype turned up many times. The TCR comes from an adult woman who had mild COVID-19 (a few samples of this study predate the infection). Cell type and time point are not known. Sequenced: PBMCs or a T cell subset sorted from them (not recorded which). The chain joins TRBV12-3 or TRBV12-4 to TRBJ2-1; 8 bases agree with TRBD2. The DNA of the CDR3 is TGTGCGTCAACTGCCGACAGCGGGAGCAATGAGCAGTTCTTC. The encoded protein is CASTADSGSNEQFF.